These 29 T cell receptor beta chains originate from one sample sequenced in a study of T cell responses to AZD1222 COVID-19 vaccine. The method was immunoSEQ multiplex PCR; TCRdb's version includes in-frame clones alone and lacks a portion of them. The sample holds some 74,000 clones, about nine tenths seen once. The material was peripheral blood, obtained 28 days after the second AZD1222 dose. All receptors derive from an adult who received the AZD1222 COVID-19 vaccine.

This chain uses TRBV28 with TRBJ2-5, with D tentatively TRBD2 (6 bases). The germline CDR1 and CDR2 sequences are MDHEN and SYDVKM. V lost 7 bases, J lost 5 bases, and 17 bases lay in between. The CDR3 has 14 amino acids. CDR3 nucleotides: TGTGCCAGCACTTCCATCGGGAGTGGGGAGACCCAGTACTTC. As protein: CASTSIGSGETQYF.

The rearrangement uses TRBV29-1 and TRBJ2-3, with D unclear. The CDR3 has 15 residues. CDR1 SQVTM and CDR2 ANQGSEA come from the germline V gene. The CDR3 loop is CASPPYIPSTDTQYF. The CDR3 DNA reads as TGCGCCTCTCCCCCATACATACCTAGCACAGATACGCAGTATTTT.

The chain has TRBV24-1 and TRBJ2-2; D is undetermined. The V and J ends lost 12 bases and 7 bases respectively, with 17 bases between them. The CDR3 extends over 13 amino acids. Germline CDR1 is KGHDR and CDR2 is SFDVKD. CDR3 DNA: TGTGCCGCTACTCGGTCCCTCGGCGGGGAGCTGTTTTTT. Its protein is CAATRSLGGELFF.

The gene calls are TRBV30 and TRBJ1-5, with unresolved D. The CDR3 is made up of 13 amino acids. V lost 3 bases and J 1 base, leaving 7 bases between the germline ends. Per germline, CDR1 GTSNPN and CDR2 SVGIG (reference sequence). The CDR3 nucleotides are TGTGCCTGGAGCTTCGGAAGCAATCAGCCCCAGCATTTT. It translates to CAWSFGSNQPQHF.

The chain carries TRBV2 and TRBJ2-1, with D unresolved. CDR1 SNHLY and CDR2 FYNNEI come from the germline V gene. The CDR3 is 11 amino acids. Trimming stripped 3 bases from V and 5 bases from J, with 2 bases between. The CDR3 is CASSENNEQFF. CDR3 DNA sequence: TGTGCCAGCAGTGAGAACAATGAGCAGTTCTTC. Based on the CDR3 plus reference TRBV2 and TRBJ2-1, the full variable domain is EPEVTQTPSHQVTQMGQEVILRCVPISNHLYFYWYRQILGQKVEFLVSFYNNEISEKSEIFDDQFSVERPDGSNFTLKIRSTKLEDSAMYFCASSENNEQFFGPGTRLTVL.

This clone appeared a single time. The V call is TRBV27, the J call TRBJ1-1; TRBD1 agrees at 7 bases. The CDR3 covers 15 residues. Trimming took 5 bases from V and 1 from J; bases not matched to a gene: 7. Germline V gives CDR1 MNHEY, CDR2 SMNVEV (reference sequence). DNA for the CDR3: TGTGCCAGCAGTCCCGGGGACAGCCCGAACACTGAAGCTTTCTTT. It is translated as CASSPGDSPNTEAFF.

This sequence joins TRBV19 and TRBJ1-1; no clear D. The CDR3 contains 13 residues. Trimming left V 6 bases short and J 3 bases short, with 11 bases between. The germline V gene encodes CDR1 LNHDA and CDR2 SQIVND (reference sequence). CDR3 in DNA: TGTGCCAGTAGCCCCGAACCGGACACTGAAGCTTTCTTT. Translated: CASSPEPDTEAFF. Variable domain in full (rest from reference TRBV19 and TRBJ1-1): DGGITQSPKYLFRKEGQNVTLSCEQNLNHDAMYWYRQDPGQGLRLIYYSQIVNDFQKGDIAEGYSVSREKKESFPLTVTSAQKNPTAFYLCASSPEPDTEAFFGQGTRLTVV.

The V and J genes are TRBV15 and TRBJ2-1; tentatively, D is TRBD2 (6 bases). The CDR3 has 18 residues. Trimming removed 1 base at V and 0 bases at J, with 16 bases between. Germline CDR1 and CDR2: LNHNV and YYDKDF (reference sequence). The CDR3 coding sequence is TGTGCCACCAGCAGAGGTCGGGGACTCTTAATCTCCTACAATGAGCAGTTCTTC. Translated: CATSRGRGLLISYNEQFF.

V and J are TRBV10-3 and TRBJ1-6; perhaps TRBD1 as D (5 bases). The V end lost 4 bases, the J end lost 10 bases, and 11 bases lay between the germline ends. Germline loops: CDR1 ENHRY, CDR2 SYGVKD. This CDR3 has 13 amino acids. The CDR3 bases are TGTGCCATCAGTGGGGACGGAGCCTCACCCCTCCACTTT. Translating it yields CAISGDGASPLHF.

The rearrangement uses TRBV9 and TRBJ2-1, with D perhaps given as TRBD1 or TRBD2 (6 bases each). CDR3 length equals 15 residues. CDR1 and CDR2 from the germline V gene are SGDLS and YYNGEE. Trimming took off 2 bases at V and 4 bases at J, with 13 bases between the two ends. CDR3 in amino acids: CASSVGRGPYNEQFF. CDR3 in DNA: TGTGCCAGCAGCGTGGGACGGGGGCCTTACAATGAGCAGTTCTTC.

The CDR3 spells CASSLGRLGTQYF. Written as DNA, the CDR3 is TGTGCCAGCAGTCTGGGGCGGCTGGGGACCCAGTACTTC. This rearrangement joins TRBV12-3 or TRBV12-4 to TRBJ2-5; TRBD1 is a possible D gene (5 bases). This CDR3 region has 13 residues. Trimming took 5 bases from V and 7 from J, leaving 14 bases between them.

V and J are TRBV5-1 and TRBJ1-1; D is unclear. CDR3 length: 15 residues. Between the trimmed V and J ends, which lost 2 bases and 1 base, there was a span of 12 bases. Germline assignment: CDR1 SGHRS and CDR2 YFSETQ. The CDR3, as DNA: TGCGCCAGCAGCTTAGGGCGGCTCCAGAACACTGAAGCTTTCTTT. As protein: CASSLGRLQNTEAFF.

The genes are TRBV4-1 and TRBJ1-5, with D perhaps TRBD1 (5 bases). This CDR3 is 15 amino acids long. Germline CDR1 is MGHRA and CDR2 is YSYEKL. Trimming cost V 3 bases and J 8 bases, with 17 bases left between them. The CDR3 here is CASSHGDFGDEPQHF. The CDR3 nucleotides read TGCGCCAGCAGCCATGGGGACTTCGGGGACGAGCCCCAGCATTTT.

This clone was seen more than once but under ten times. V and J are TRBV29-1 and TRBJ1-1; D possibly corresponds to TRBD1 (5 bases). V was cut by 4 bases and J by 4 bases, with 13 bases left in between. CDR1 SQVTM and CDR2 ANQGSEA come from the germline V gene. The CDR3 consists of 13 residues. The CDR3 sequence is CSVGDRASTEAFF. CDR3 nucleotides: TGCAGCGTTGGGGACCGGGCAAGCACTGAAGCTTTCTTT.

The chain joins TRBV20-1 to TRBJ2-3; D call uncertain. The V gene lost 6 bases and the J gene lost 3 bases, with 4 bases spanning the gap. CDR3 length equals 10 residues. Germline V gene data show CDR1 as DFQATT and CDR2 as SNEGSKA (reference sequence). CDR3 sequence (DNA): TGCAGTGCCCTGACAGATACGCAGTATTTT. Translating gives CSALTDTQYF.

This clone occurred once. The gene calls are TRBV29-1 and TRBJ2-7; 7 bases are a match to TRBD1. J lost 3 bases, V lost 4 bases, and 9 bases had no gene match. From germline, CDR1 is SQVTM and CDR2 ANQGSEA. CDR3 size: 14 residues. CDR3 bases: TGCAGCGTTGCACCTAGACAGGGCATCTACGAGCAGTACTTC. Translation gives CSVAPRQGIYEQYF.

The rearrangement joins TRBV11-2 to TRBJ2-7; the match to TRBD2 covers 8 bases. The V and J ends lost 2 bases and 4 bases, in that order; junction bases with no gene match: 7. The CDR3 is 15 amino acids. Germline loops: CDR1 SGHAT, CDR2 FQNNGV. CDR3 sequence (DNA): TGTGCCAGCAGCTTAAGGCGGGGGGTGATATACGAGCAGTACTTC. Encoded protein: CASSLRRGVIYEQYF.

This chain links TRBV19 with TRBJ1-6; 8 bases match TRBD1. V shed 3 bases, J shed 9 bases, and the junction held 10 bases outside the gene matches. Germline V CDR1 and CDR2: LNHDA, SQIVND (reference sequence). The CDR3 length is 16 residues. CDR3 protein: CASSIFRTGRASPLHF. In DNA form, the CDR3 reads TGTGCCAGTAGTATTTTCCGGACAGGGCGAGCTTCACCCCTCCACTTT.

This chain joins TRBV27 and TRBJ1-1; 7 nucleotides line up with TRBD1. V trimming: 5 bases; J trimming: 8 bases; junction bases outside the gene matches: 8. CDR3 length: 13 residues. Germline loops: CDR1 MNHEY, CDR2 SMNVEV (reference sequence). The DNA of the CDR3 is TGTGCCAGCAGTCGGACAGGCGCAAAGGAAGCTTTCTTT. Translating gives CASSRTGAKEAFF.

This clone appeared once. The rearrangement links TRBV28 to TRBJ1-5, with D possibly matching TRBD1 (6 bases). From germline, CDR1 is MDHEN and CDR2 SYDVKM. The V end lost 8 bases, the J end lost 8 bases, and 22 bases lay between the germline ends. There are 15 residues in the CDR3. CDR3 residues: CASSGSGQFIEPQHF. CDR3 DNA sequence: TGTGCCAGCTCCGGAAGTGGACAGTTTATAGAGCCCCAGCATTTT.

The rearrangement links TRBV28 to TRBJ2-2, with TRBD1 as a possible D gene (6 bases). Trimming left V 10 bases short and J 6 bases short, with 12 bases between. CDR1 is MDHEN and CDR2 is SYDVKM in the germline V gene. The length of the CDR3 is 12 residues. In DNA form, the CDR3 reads TGTGCCACAAGGGGGAATGCCGGGGAGCTGTTTTTT. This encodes CATRGNAGELFF.

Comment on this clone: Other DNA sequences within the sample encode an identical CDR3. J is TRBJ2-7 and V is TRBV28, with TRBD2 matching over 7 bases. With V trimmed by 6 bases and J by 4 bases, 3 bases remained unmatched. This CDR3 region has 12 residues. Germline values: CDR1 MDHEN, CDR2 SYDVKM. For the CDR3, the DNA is TGTGCCAGCAGCCCGGGGGGTTACGAGCAGTACTTC. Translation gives CASSPGGYEQYF. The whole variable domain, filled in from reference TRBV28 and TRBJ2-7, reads DVKVTQSSRYLVKRTGEKVFLECVQDMDHENMFWYRQDPGLGLRLIYFSYDVKMKEKGDIPEGYSVSREKKERFSLILESASTNQTSMYLCASSPGGYEQYFGPGTRLTVT.

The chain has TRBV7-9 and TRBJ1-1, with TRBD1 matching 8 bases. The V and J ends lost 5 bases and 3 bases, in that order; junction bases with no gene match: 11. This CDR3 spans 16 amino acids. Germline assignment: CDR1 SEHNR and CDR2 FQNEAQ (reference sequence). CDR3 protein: CASSHRDRGGDTEAFF. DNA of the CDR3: TGTGCCAGCAGCCACCGAGACAGGGGTGGCGACACTGAAGCTTTCTTT. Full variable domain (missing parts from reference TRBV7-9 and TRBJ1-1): DTGVSQNPRHKITKRGQNVTFRCDPISEHNRLYWYRQTLGQGPEFLTYFQNEAQLEKSRLLSDRFSAERPKGSFSTLEIQRTEQGDSAMYLCASSHRDRGGDTEAFFGQGTRLTVV.

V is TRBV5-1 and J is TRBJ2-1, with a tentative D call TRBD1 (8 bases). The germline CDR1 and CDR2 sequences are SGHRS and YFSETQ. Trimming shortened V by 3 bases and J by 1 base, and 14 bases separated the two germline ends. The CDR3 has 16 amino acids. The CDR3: CASSWAGDRSYNEQFF. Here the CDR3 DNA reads TGCGCCAGCAGCTGGGCGGGGGACAGGTCCTACAATGAGCAGTTCTTC.

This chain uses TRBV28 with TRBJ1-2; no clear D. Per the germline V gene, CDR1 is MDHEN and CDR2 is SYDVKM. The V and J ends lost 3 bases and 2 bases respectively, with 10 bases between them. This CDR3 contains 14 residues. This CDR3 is CASSLRRRNYGYTF. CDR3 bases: TGTGCCAGCAGTTTGAGGCGCAGAAACTATGGCTACACCTTC.

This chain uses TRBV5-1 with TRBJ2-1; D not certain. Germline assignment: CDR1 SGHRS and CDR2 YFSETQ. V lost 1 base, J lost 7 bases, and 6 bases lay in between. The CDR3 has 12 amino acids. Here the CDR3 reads CASSLLENEQFF. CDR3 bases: TGCGCCAGCAGCTTGCTAGAGAATGAGCAGTTCTTC.

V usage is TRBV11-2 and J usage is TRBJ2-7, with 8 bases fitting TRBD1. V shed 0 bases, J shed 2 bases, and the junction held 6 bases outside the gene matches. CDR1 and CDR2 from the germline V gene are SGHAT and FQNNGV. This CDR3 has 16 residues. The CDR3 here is CASSLDLGQVTYEQYF. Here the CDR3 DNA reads TGTGCCAGCAGCTTAGATTTGGGACAGGTCACCTACGAGCAGTACTTC.

The CDR3 here is CASSHRPGGPALYGYTF. CDR3 nucleotides: TGTGCCAGCAGCCACCGTCCTGGGGGGCCCGCTTTATATGGCTACACCTTC. The chain carries TRBV3-1 (or the pseudogene TRBV3-2) and TRBJ1-2; D may be TRBD1 (6 bases). Between the trimmed V and J ends, which lost 3 bases and 5 bases, there was a span of 22 bases. The CDR3 consists of 17 residues. In germline, CDR1 is LGHDT, CDR2 YNNKEL (reference sequence).

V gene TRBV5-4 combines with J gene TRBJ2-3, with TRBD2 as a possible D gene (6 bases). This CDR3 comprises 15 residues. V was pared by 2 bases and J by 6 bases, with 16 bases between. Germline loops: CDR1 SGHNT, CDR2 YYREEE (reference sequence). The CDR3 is CASSFGGEPLDTQYF. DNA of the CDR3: TGTGCCAGCAGCTTTGGCGGGGAACCCCTGGATACGCAGTATTTT.